Listed here are 19 T cell receptor beta chains from one sample, sequenced in a study of CD8 T cells in ankylosing spondylitis. MiXCR, applied by TCRdb to the 5' RACE reads, yields one record per CDR3 protein. The data show about 42,000 distinct CDR3 sequences, with 3.5% to 4% seen just once and roughly 4.2% held by the top ten. Sequenced material: blood, either unsorted or a sorted T cell fraction (not recorded which). Receptors were obtained from a female donor with ankylosing spondylitis or in good health (not recorded which).

The table lists this clonotype with many counts. V is TRBV9 and J is TRBJ2-1, with a tentative D call TRBD2 (5 bases). This CDR3 has 14 amino acids. Germline V gene sequence: CDR1 SGDLS, CDR2 YYNGEE. V gave up 2 bases and J gave up 8 bases, with 14 bases separating them. This CDR3 reads CASSVRLRWDEQFF. The CDR3 bases are TGTGCCAGCAGCGTCAGACTACGCTGGGATGAGCAGTTCTTC.

This clonotype is labeled medium-sized. V usage is TRBV9 and J usage is TRBJ1-4; D remains unclear. Trimming shortened V by 0 bases and J by 0 bases, and 6 bases separated the two germline ends. The germline V gene has CDR1 SGDLS and CDR2 YYNGEE. This CDR3 spans 15 amino acids. CDR3 residues: CASSVDAATNEKLFF. Here the CDR3 DNA reads TGTGCCAGCAGCGTAGATGCTGCAACTAATGAAAAACTGTTTTTT.

This clonotype appeared many times. The V gene is TRBV9, the J gene TRBJ1-1, with 7 bases lining up with TRBD1. This CDR3 is 14 amino acids long. CDR1 and CDR2 from the germline V gene are SGDLS and YYNGEE. V trimming: 0 bases; J trimming: 4 bases; junction bases outside the gene matches: 3. The CDR3 here is CASSVESGGTEAFF. CDR3 nucleotides: TGTGCCAGCAGCGTAGAGTCAGGGGGCACTGAAGCTTTCTTT.

This clonotype was seen repeatedly, ten times or more. This sequence joins TRBV9 and TRBJ1-3; TRBD1 matches at 7 bases. CDR3 length: 17 amino acids. The V segment lost 3 bases and the J segment 0 bases; nucleotides outside the gene matches: 9. Germline CDR1 is SGDLS and CDR2 is YYNGEE. The CDR3: CASSAPGQSFSGNTIYF. CDR3 bases: TGTGCCAGCAGCGCCCCGGGACAGTCTTTCTCTGGAAACACCATATATTTT.

In this sample, this clonotype turned up many times. The chain links TRBV9 to TRBJ1-1; D gene ambiguous. The germline V gene encodes CDR1 SGDLS and CDR2 YYNGEE. V was clipped by 4 bases and J by 0 bases, with 7 bases between them. The CDR3 is 13 amino acids. Here the CDR3 reads CASSSGMNTEAFF. CDR3 DNA: TGTGCCAGCAGCTCGGGGATGAACACTGAAGCTTTCTTT.

This clonotype showed up many times. The CDR3 here is CASSVDGLATDTQYF. Written as DNA, the CDR3 is TGTGCCAGCAGCGTAGACGGACTAGCAACAGATACGCAGTATTTT. This chain connects TRBV9 to TRBJ2-3; 8 nucleotides line up with TRBD2. Germline CDR1 SGDLS, CDR2 YYNGEE. The V gene end was trimmed by 0 bases and the J gene end by 3 bases; junction bases not matched to a gene: 3. This CDR3 has 15 residues.

This clonotype was found many times. The chain carries TRBV9 and TRBJ2-7; 9 bases fit TRBD2. Germline lookup yields CDR1 SGDLS and CDR2 YYNGEE. CDR3 length equals 15 residues. V trimming: 1 base; J trimming: 0 bases; junction bases outside the gene matches: 2. DNA for the CDR3: TGTGCCAGCAGCGTACTAGCGGGGAGCTCCTACGAGCAGTACTTC. Residues: CASSVLAGSSYEQYF.

This clonotype was counted many times. The chain employs TRBV9 and TRBJ2-1; 7 positions match TRBD1. The CDR3 loop spans 17 amino acids. Germline CDR1 SGDLS, CDR2 YYNGEE. The V gene end was trimmed by 3 bases and the J gene end by 8 bases; junction bases not matched to a gene: 17. The CDR3 sequence is CASSGRTDRSLWDEQFF. CDR3 DNA sequence: TGTGCCAGCAGCGGTAGGACGGACAGGTCCTTGTGGGATGAGCAGTTCTTC.

The chain links TRBV9 to TRBJ2-7, with a tentative D call TRBD1 (6 bases). This CDR3 comprises 14 residues. Germline V gene lookup returns CDR1 SGDLS and CDR2 YYNGEE. Trimming stripped 4 bases from V and 3 bases from J, with 14 bases between. The DNA of the CDR3 is TGTGCCAGCAGCCACCGGGACATCGACTACGAGCAGTACTTC. It specifies CASSHRDIDYEQYF.

This clonotype has at least ten counts. The chain uses TRBV9 and TRBJ2-7; TRBD1 matches at 9 bases. Germline-derived CDR1 and CDR2 are SGDLS and YYNGEE. This CDR3 region has 14 residues. J gave up 7 bases and V 3 bases, and 8 bases lay outside the gene matches. Here the CDR3 reads CASSAPGQGQEQYF. CDR3 nucleotides: TGTGCCAGCAGCGCACCGGGACAGGGTCAAGAGCAGTACTTC.

This clonotype has a count of ten or more. The chain links TRBV9 to TRBJ1-4, with TRBD1 identical over 7 bases. Germline V gene sequence: CDR1 SGDLS, CDR2 YYNGEE. V shed 4 bases and J 0 bases; nucleotides not matched to a gene: 3. The CDR3 has 15 amino acids. The CDR3 DNA sequence: TGTGCCAGCAGCCCCACAGGGGCAACTAATGAAAAACTGTTTTTT. Protein: CASSPTGATNEKLFF.

This clonotype came up many times. The chain combines TRBV9 with TRBJ1-2, with TRBD1 matching 9 bases. From germline, CDR1 is SGDLS and CDR2 YYNGEE. This CDR3 has 14 residues. After removal of 3 bases from V and 6 bases from J, the junction contained 6 bases not matched to a gene. CDR3 bases: TGTGCCAGCAGCGCCTTGACAGGGGGAGATGGCTACACCTTC. As protein: CASSALTGGDGYTF.

In its sample, this clonotype was seen many times. The chain carries TRBV9 and TRBJ1-2; D perhaps matches TRBD1 (5 bases). The CDR3 spans 14 residues. Trimming removed 6 bases from V and 3 bases from J, with 15 bases in between. Germline CDR1 and CDR2: SGDLS and YYNGEE. The DNA for the CDR3 is TGTGCCAGCACAAGTGGGGGGAAGGACTATGGCTACACCTTC. Protein: CASTSGGKDYGYTF.

In its sample, this clonotype was seen many times. This rearrangement joins TRBV9 to TRBJ2-3; D is uncertain. Germline values: CDR1 SGDLS, CDR2 YYNGEE. The germline V and J ends were trimmed by 0 bases and 5 bases, with 7 bases remaining between them. The CDR3 is made up of 13 amino acids. The DNA for the CDR3 is TGTGCCAGCAGCGTAGGGGTGGGAGATACGCAGTATTTT. Protein sequence: CASSVGVGDTQYF. The complete variable domain, with remaining parts taken from reference TRBV9 and TRBJ2-3, reads DSGVTQTPKHLITATGQRVTLRCSPRSGDLSVYWYQQSLDQGLQFLIQYYNGEERAKGNILERFSAQQFPDLHSELNLSSLELGDSALYFCASSVGVGDTQYFGPGTRLTVL.

By its share, this clonotype is medium-sized. The chain links TRBV9 to TRBJ2-5, with 8 bases that match TRBD1. In germline, CDR1 is SGDLS, CDR2 YYNGEE. V lost 3 bases to trimming and J lost 2 bases; unmatched junction nucleotides: 3. The CDR3 contains 14 residues. DNA of the CDR3: TGTGCCAGCAGCGCCGGGGACAGGCAAGAGACCCAGTACTTC. This translates into CASSAGDRQETQYF.

The sample holds many counts of this clonotype. The V gene is TRBV9, the J gene TRBJ1-2, with D maybe TRBD1 (6 bases). Trimming pared 0 bases from V and 4 bases from J, leaving 10 bases between. There are 14 residues in the CDR3. CDR1 is SGDLS, CDR2 YYNGEE, per germline. The CDR3 sequence: CASSVGAGVYGYTF. The DNA for the CDR3 is TGTGCCAGCAGCGTAGGGGCAGGGGTCTATGGCTACACCTTC.

In its sample, this clonotype was seen many times. The chain has TRBV24-1 and TRBJ1-1; D is ambiguous. This CDR3 comprises 21 residues. The germline V gene has CDR1 KGHDR and CDR2 SFDVKD. The V gene lost 0 bases and the J gene lost 0 bases, with 25 bases spanning the gap. CDR3: CATSDLLTISGSGGLNTEAFF. The CDR3 DNA follows: TGTGCCACCAGTGATTTGCTTACTATTTCAGGATCAGGTGGGTTGAACACTGAAGCTTTCTTT.

This clonotype has ten or more counts. V is TRBV9 and J is TRBJ1-1; TRBD1 aligns across 7 bases. V was pared by 4 bases and J by 8 bases, with 8 bases of the junction left unmatched. The CDR3 sequence is 13 residues long. Germline V gene lookup returns CDR1 SGDLS and CDR2 YYNGEE. This CDR3 is CASSPREGAEAFF. The CDR3 bases are TGTGCCAGCAGCCCCCGGGAGGGGGCGGAAGCTTTCTTT.

This clonotype ranks as medium-sized. The chain couples TRBV9 to TRBJ1-2; 7 bases line up with TRBD1. The CDR3 has 14 residues. V lost 1 base, J lost 7 bases, and 7 bases stayed unmatched. Germline V lookup: CDR1 SGDLS, CDR2 YYNGEE. Written as DNA, the CDR3 is TGTGCCAGCAGCGTAACAGGGGAGATAGGTGGCTACACCTTC. Protein product: CASSVTGEIGGYTF.